These 28 T cell receptor beta chains originate from one sample sequenced in a study of T cell repertoires in cytomegalovirus infection. These receptors have no identified antigens. TCRdb analysed the reads with MiXCR anew, one entry per CDR3 protein. The data show 600,000 to 700,000 distinct CDR3 sequences, around a third seen once. The source material was cultured PBMCs, sampled from culture after CMV antigen stimulation. All receptors derive from a human donor in good health (CMV status not recorded). Some clones in this sample may be carry-over from other donors' samples.

This sequence joins TRBV6-1 and TRBJ2-5; D may be TRBD1 or TRBD2 (7 bases each). This CDR3 has 16 amino acids. V lost 4 bases to trimming and J lost 5 bases, with 20 bases between them. Germline assignment: CDR1 MNHNS and CDR2 SASEGT. In DNA, the CDR3 is TGTGCCAGCAGTGCGTGGGAGGGGGCTGCCCGGGAGACCCAGTACTTC. Translation: CASSAWEGAARETQYF.

This clonotype has more than one count but fewer than ten. CDR3 DNA sequence: TGTGCCAGCAGCTTTGGGACAGTTCCGTACCAAGAGACCCAGTACTTC. Residues: CASSFGTVPYQETQYF. The genes are TRBV7-2 and TRBJ2-5, with TRBD1 matching 7 bases. The J segment lost 0 bases and the V segment lost 3 bases, leaving 7 bases of the junction unmatched. CDR3 length: 16 amino acids. Germline CDR1 reads SGHTA; CDR2 reads FQGNSA.

In its sample, this clonotype was seen a few times. The rearrangement uses TRBV10-3 and TRBJ1-5; 9 bases line up with TRBD1. The trim removed 5 bases at V and 2 bases at J, leaving 13 bases unmatched. Germline CDR1 and CDR2: ENHRY and SYGVKD. The CDR3 is 18 amino acids. The CDR3 region has the DNA TGTGCCATCAGTTCTGCGGGGACAGGGAGGTACGGCAATCAGCCCCAGCATTTT. Translation: CAISSAGTGRYGNQPQHF.

The V and J genes are TRBV6-2 or TRBV6-3 and TRBJ1-5, with a tentative D call TRBD1 (6 bases). Trimming stripped 7 bases from V and 9 bases from J, with 16 bases between. The germline CDR1 and CDR2 sequences are MNHEY and SVGEGT. This CDR3 contains 13 residues. The CDR3 loop is CASNQGPHRPQHF. DNA of the CDR3: TGTGCCAGCAACCAGGGGCCCCATAGGCCCCAGCATTTT.

V gene TRBV2 combines with J gene TRBJ1-4, with D hard to call. This CDR3 spans 16 amino acids. V was shortened by 3 bases and J by 0 bases, with 11 bases between the two germline ends. Germline V gene lookup returns CDR1 SNHLY and CDR2 FYNNEI. The CDR3 here is CASSEETPATNEKLFF. Written as DNA, the CDR3 is TGTGCCAGCAGTGAGGAGACACCTGCAACTAATGAAAAACTGTTTTTT.

This clonotype appeared many times. This chain joins TRBV7-2 and TRBJ1-1; no definite D call. The CDR3 loop spans 15 amino acids. The ends were cut back, 0 bases at V and 3 bases at J, with 11 bases in the middle. Germline V gene lookup returns CDR1 SGHTA and CDR2 FQGNSA. CDR3 residues: CASSLAGFGYTEAFF. CDR3 nucleotide sequence: TGTGCCAGCAGCTTAGCGGGCTTCGGCTACACTGAAGCTTTCTTT.

V is TRBV20-1 and J is TRBJ1-3, with TRBD1 matching over 7 bases. This CDR3 has 13 residues. Germline CDR1 is DFQATT and CDR2 is SNEGSKA (reference sequence). V shed 3 bases, J shed 8 bases, and the junction held 7 bases outside the gene matches. The CDR3: CSASGGQRDTIYF. The DNA of the CDR3 is TGCAGTGCTAGCGGGGGACAGCGAGACACCATATATTTT.

This clonotype was observed a few times. The V and J genes are TRBV10-3 and TRBJ1-2; D unresolved. The V end lost 8 bases, the J end lost 6 bases, and 13 bases lay between the germline ends. The CDR3 is 12 residues long. CDR1 is ENHRY, CDR2 SYGVKD, per germline. The CDR3 DNA sequence: TGTGCCATCGGACCCCGGACGGATGGCTACACCTTC. Its protein product is CAIGPRTDGYTF.

This rearrangement joins TRBV5-6 to TRBJ2-1, with 10 bases matching TRBD2. The CDR3 is made up of 15 amino acids. Germline assignment: CDR1 SGHDT and CDR2 YYEEEE. The J segment lost 7 bases and the V segment lost 7 bases, leaving 11 bases of the junction unmatched. As DNA, the CDR3 is TGTGCCAGCTTAGCCCCGGGACTAGCGCCAAATGAGCAGTTCTTC. It translates to CASLAPGLAPNEQFF.

This clonotype was detected once. V and J are TRBV4-1 and TRBJ2-7; D remains unclear. In germline, CDR1 is MGHRA, CDR2 YSYEKL. The CDR3 consists of 13 residues. Trimming removed 0 bases at V and 7 bases at J, with 10 bases between. CDR3 in DNA: TGCGCCAGCAGCCAAGACCATAGTAAGGAGCAGTACTTC. It translates to CASSQDHSKEQYF.

In regard to this clonotype: A much larger clone is a single base away; this may be a read error. The chain links TRBV7-6 to TRBJ2-1; TRBD2 matches 7 bases. This CDR3 is 16 amino acids long. The germline CDR1 and CDR2 sequences are SGHVS and FNYEAQ. This chain's CDR3 is CTSSLARSGPYNEQFF. For the CDR3, the DNA is TGTACCAGCAGCTTAGCACGTAGCGGGCCCTACAATGAGCAGTTCTTC.

This clonotype was detected only once. The chain uses TRBV2 and TRBJ2-3; 11 bases map to TRBD2. This CDR3 comprises 17 residues. Looked up from germline, CDR1 is SNHLY and CDR2 is FYNNEI. Trimming took 6 bases from V and 6 from J; bases not matched to a gene: 14. CDR3 residues: CASSYGLAGFSRDTQYF. As DNA, the CDR3 is TGTGCCAGCAGCTACGGACTAGCGGGCTTCTCTAGGGATACGCAGTATTTT.

This clonotype turned up a few times. The chain has TRBV6-6 and TRBJ2-1, with D unclear. From germline, CDR1 is MNHNY and CDR2 SVGAGI (reference sequence). V was pared by 5 bases and J by 1 base, with 24 bases between. This CDR3 has 19 residues. The CDR3 protein is CASSAFPIRSASSYNEQFF. In DNA, the CDR3 is TGTGCCAGCAGTGCCTTTCCCATTAGGTCCGCGTCGTCCTACAATGAGCAGTTCTTC.

This clonotype was observed a handful of times. This chain links TRBV6-1 with TRBJ2-7; TRBD2 matches 11 bases. The length of the CDR3 is 15 residues. V dropped 5 bases and J dropped 4; count of bases not matched to a gene: 7. CDR1 and CDR2 from the germline V gene are MNHNS and SASEGT. DNA of the CDR3: TGTGCCAGCAGTACCGTAGCGGGGGGGACATACGAGCAGTACTTC. This gives the protein CASSTVAGGTYEQYF.

This clonotype was recorded only once. This chain's CDR3 is CASSLERLVRYNEQFF. DNA for the CDR3: TGTGCCAGCAGCTTAGAGCGTCTAGTGCGCTACAATGAGCAGTTCTTC. This chain uses TRBV7-8 with TRBJ2-1; no clear D gene. The CDR3 covers 16 residues. The germline V gene has CDR1 SGHVS and CDR2 FQNEAQ. The V end lost 1 base, the J end lost 3 bases, and 13 bases lay between the germline ends.

The chain recombines TRBV6-1 with TRBJ2-3; the match to TRBD2 covers 15 bases. CDR1 is MNHNS and CDR2 is SASEGT in the germline V gene. V gave up 6 bases and J gave up 0 bases; unmatched junction bases: 13. The CDR3 has 20 residues. The CDR3 spells CASSGLAGGKLRSSTDTQYF. DNA for the CDR3: TGTGCCAGCAGCGGACTAGCGGGAGGGAAGCTCAGATCTAGCACAGATACGCAGTATTTT.

V usage is TRBV9 and J usage is TRBJ2-5, with D possibly matching TRBD1 (6 bases). Per the germline V gene, CDR1 is SGDLS and CDR2 is YYNGEE. Trimming cost V 4 bases and J 1 base, with 14 bases left between them. CDR3 length equals 15 residues. CDR3: CASSPMTGAQETQYF. CDR3 coding DNA: TGTGCCAGCAGCCCGATGACAGGTGCCCAAGAGACCCAGTACTTC.

This chain uses TRBV7-6 with TRBJ2-1; 10 bases are a match to TRBD2. The V gene's germline CDR1 is SGHVS and CDR2 FNYEAQ. The CDR3 is made up of 16 amino acids. With V trimmed by 2 bases and J by 2 bases, 3 bases remained unmatched. The CDR3 sequence is CASSLSGGVAYNEQFF. CDR3 coding DNA: TGTGCCAGCAGCTTAAGCGGGGGGGTTGCCTACAATGAGCAGTTCTTC.

The gene calls are TRBV30 and TRBJ2-2; D remains unclear. The germline V gene encodes CDR1 GTSNPN and CDR2 SVGIG (reference sequence). Deletions cut 2 bases from V and 4 bases from J, with 5 bases between. This CDR3 comprises 12 residues. The CDR3 DNA reads as TGTGCCTGGAGTCTTAGCACCGGGGAGCTGTTTTTT. It yields the protein CAWSLSTGELFF.

This clonotype was found a few times. Written as DNA, the CDR3 is TGTGCCAGCGGGGAGGTAGTGGATACGCAGTATTTT. Its protein product is CASGEVVDTQYF. This sequence joins TRBV2 and TRBJ2-3; a possible D gene is TRBD2 (6 bases). Germline CDR1 reads SNHLY; CDR2 reads FYNNEI. V lost 8 bases, J lost 6 bases, and 12 bases lay in between. The CDR3 sequence is 12 residues long. Supplemented by reference TRBV2 and TRBJ2-3, the full variable domain reads EPEVTQTPSHQVTQMGQEVILRCVPISNHLYFYWYRQILGQKVEFLVSFYNNEISEKSEIFDDQFSVERPDGSNFTLKIRSTKLEDSAMYFCASGEVVDTQYFGPGTRLTVL.

This clonotype was found a few times. The chain uses TRBV6-2 or TRBV6-3 and TRBJ2-1; 9 bases fit TRBD2. V lost 7 bases and J lost 11; bases outside the gene matches: 9. From germline, CDR1 is MNHEY and CDR2 SVGEGT. The CDR3 is 13 residues long. In DNA, the CDR3 is TGTGCCAGCACTAACCCTAGCGGGATTAAGCAGTTCTTC. It encodes CASTNPSGIKQFF.

The V and J genes are TRBV6-2 or TRBV6-3 and TRBJ2-1, with D perhaps being TRBD1 or TRBD2 (7 bases each). The V end lost 0 bases, the J end lost 7 bases, and 16 bases lay between the germline ends. The CDR3 spans 16 residues. Germline V gives CDR1 MNHEY, CDR2 SVGEGT. The CDR3 loop reads CASSYSTGRGKNEQFF. In DNA form, the CDR3 reads TGTGCCAGCAGTTACTCGACAGGGAGGGGGAAAAATGAGCAGTTCTTC.

In this sample, this clonotype turned up a few times. J is TRBJ1-1 and V is TRBV6-1, with D perhaps matching TRBD1 (6 bases). Germline assignment: CDR1 MNHNS and CDR2 SASEGT. V shed 1 base and J shed 4 bases, with 7 bases lying between them. CDR3 length: 13 amino acids. This chain's CDR3 is CASSEGGATEAFF. In DNA, the CDR3 is TGTGCCAGCAGTGAAGGGGGGGCCACTGAAGCTTTCTTT.

This chain connects TRBV6-1 to TRBJ1-3; no reliable D call. The length of the CDR3 is 16 residues. CDR1 is MNHNS and CDR2 is SASEGT in the germline V gene. With 5 bases removed from V and 4 bases from J, the gap between germline ends came to 18 bases. The CDR3 loop is CASSYLRTTRGNTIYF. DNA of the CDR3: TGTGCCAGCAGTTACCTCCGGACCACGAGGGGAAACACCATATATTTT.

The chain employs TRBV5-4 and TRBJ1-4; 8 bases agree with TRBD1. The CDR3 is 16 amino acids. V lost 4 bases to trimming and J lost 6 bases; unmatched junction nucleotides: 11. Germline V gives CDR1 SGHNT, CDR2 YYREEE (reference sequence). CDR3 sequence (DNA): TGTGCCAGCAGCCAGGGGGCGGGGGCCGGGGATGAAAAACTGTTTTTT. Its protein product is CASSQGAGAGDEKLFF.

This clonotype was seen a few times. The J gene is TRBJ2-1, the V gene TRBV12-5; possible D gene TRBD2, 7 bases. Trimming took off 4 bases at V and 4 bases at J, with 23 bases between the two ends. The germline V gene encodes CDR1 LGHNT and CDR2 FRNRAP. The CDR3 loop spans 18 amino acids. The CDR3 bases are TGTGCTAGTGGTTGGGACACTAGCGCCAAGACCCCTTACAATGAGCAGTTCTTC. Protein sequence: CASGWDTSAKTPYNEQFF. Combining the CDR3 with reference TRBV12-5 and TRBJ2-1 gives the whole variable domain DARVTQTPRHKVTEMGQEVTMRCQPILGHNTVFWYRQTMMQGLELLAYFRNRAPLDDSGMPKDRFSAEMPDATLATLKIQPSEPRDSAVYFCASGWDTSAKTPYNEQFFGPGTRLTVL.

This clonotype was seen a handful of times. The V call is TRBV12-3 or TRBV12-4, the J call TRBJ2-7, with 14 positions matching TRBD2. Trimming at V came to 1 base and at J to 2 bases, leaving 13 bases not matched to a gene. This CDR3 is built from 20 residues. Written as DNA, the CDR3 is TGTGCCAGCAGTTTAGGTCGGCGGGGACTAGCGGGAGTTTCCCCCTACGAGCAGTACTTC. Protein product: CASSLGRRGLAGVSPYEQYF.

This clonotype was detected only a few times. DNA for the CDR3: TGTGCCAGCAGACCGGGACAGGGAGGTCCTAATGAAGCTTTCTTT. Residues: CASRPGQGGPNEAFF. The rearrangement links TRBV6-1 to TRBJ1-1; 9 bases align to TRBD1. The CDR3 spans 15 residues. V was pared by 6 bases and J by 7 bases, with 12 bases of the junction left unmatched. The germline CDR1 and CDR2 sequences are MNHNS and SASEGT.